This is a list of T cell receptor beta chains from one sample in a study of PD-1 blockade in classical Hodgkin lymphoma. Produced via immunoSEQ multiplex PCR; TCRdb's table is partial and in-frame only. The sample lists some 86,000 clones, roughly nine tenths occurring once. Sequenced material: peripheral blood mononuclear cells (PBMCs), taken before the fourth cycle of nivolumab. The receptors were sampled from a human donor with classical Hodgkin lymphoma. The CDR3 runs from the conserved cysteine through the conserved F or W. The D gene is left open where the match is weak. Expanded clones get a size class; other rows say once, few or many, or leave the size out.

V: TRBV11-2; size: .; J: TRBJ1-1; D: .; CDR3: CASSPLGGTFTEAFF; DNA: TGTGCCAGCAGCCCCCTCGGTGGAACTTTCACTGAAGCTTTCTTT
V: TRBV28; size: .; J: TRBJ1-1; D: .; CDR3: CASSFPGDFGEAFF; DNA: TGTGCCAGCAGTTTCCCAGGGGATTTTGGTGAAGCTTTCTTT
V: TRBV9; size: .; J: TRBJ2-3; D: .; CDR3: CASSASGRPDTQYF; DNA: TGTGCCAGCAGCGCCTCGGGCCGCCCAGATACGCAGTATTTT
V: TRBV28; size: .; J: TRBJ1-2; D: TRBD1; CDR3: CASRLDLDRGRSGYTF; DNA: TGTGCCAGCAGGTTGGACCTCGACAGGGGGCGGTCTGGCTACACCTTC
V: TRBV19; size: .; J: TRBJ2-4; D: .; CDR3: CASSTGHNIQYF; DNA: TGTGCCAGTAGTACGGGACATAACATTCAGTACTTC
V: TRBV7-6; size: .; J: TRBJ2-3; D: .; CDR3: CASSLELGGGAKDTQYF; DNA: TGTGCCAGCAGCTTAGAGTTAGGAGGGGGGGCTAAAGATACGCAGTATTTT
V: TRBV7-9; size: .; J: TRBJ1-3; D: .; CDR3: CASSSYRRISGNTIYF; DNA: TGTGCCAGCAGCTCTTACAGGCGTATCTCTGGAAACACCATATATTTT
V: TRBV11-1; size: .; J: TRBJ1-1; D: .; CDR3: CASSIDSYTEAFF; DNA: TGTGCCAGCAGCATCGACAGTTACACTGAAGCTTTCTTT
V: TRBV7-2; size: .; J: TRBJ1-2; D: TRBD1; CDR3: CASSLGGTGRFSYGYTF; DNA: TGTGCCAGCAGCTTAGGAGGGACAGGGAGGTTCAGCTATGGCTACACCTTC
V: TRBV9; size: .; J: TRBJ1-3; D: .; CDR3: CASSVGRVYNTIYF; DNA: TGTGCCAGCAGCGTAGGCAGGGTGTATAACACCATATATTTT
V: TRBV6-6; size: .; J: TRBJ1-2; D: TRBD1; CDR3: CASSPGTGRAYGYTF; DNA: TGTGCCAGCAGCCCAGGGACAGGGAGAGCCTATGGCTACACCTTC
V: TRBV6-6; size: .; J: TRBJ2-7; D: .; CDR3: CASSYSDYEQYF; DNA: TGTGCCAGCAGTTACTCGGACTACGAGCAGTACTTC
V: TRBV19; size: .; J: TRBJ1-2; D: .; CDR3: CASRRNGFDYGYTF; DNA: TGTGCCAGTAGACGTAACGGGTTTGACTATGGCTACACCTTC
V: TRBV6-5; size: .; J: TRBJ1-2; D: .; CDR3: CASSYSGLGGYTF; DNA: TGTGCCAGCAGTTACTCTGGACTGGGCGGCTACACCTTC
V: TRBV19; size: .; J: TRBJ1-5; D: .; CDR3: CASERARNQPQHF; DNA: TGTGCCAGCGAGAGGGCAAGGAATCAGCCCCAGCATTTT
V: TRBV11-2; size: .; J: TRBJ2-3; D: TRBD2; CDR3: CASTSGISGVGDTQYF; DNA: TGTGCCAGCACCTCTGGGATAAGCGGGGTAGGAGATACGCAGTATTTT
V: TRBV4-3; size: .; J: TRBJ1-2; D: .; CDR3: CASSLEGGNYGYTF; DNA: TGCGCCAGCAGTCTCGAGGGGGGGAACTATGGCTACACCTTC
V: TRBV21-1; size: .; J: TRBJ2-7; D: .; CDR3: CASSKSLGVDEQYF; DNA: TGTGCCAGCAGCAAATCCCTAGGGGTCGACGAGCAGTACTTC
V: TRBV4-3; size: .; J: TRBJ2-1; D: .; CDR3: CASSQRLEGEQFF; DNA: TGCGCCAGCAGCCAAAGACTAGAAGGTGAGCAGTTCTTC
V: TRBV4-2; size: .; J: TRBJ2-3; D: .; CDR3: CASSQYPGTITDTQYF; DNA: TGTGCCAGCAGCCAATATCCGGGAACCATCACAGATACGCAGTATTTT
V: TRBV4-1; size: .; J: TRBJ1-5; D: .; CDR3: CASSRDNRDPNPHF; DNA: TGCGCCAGCAGCCGCGATAACCGGGACCCAAACCCGCATTTT
V: TRBV7-2; size: .; J: TRBJ1-2; D: TRBD1; CDR3: CASSPQGANGYTF; DNA: TGTGCCAGCAGCCCGCAGGGGGCGAATGGCTACACCTTC
V: TRBV7-2; size: .; J: TRBJ1-3; D: TRBD1; CDR3: CASSPTEGAVGNTIYF; DNA: TGTGCCAGCAGCCCAACAGAGGGGGCGGTGGGGAACACCATATATTTT
V: TRBV5-4; size: .; J: TRBJ2-7; D: .; CDR3: CASSLPDSSYEQYF; DNA: TGTGCCAGCAGCTTGCCCGACAGCTCCTACGAGCAGTACTTC
V: TRBV5-1; size: once; J: TRBJ2-2; D: .; CDR3: CASSSWDGPPMGTGELFF; DNA: TGCGCCAGCAGCTCGTGGGACGGACCTCCGATGGGCACCGGGGAGCTGTTTTTT
V: TRBV7-7; size: .; J: TRBJ2-2; D: .; CDR3: CASSHTENTGELFF; DNA: TGTGCCAGCAGCCATACAGAGAACACCGGGGAGCTGTTTTTT
V: TRBV7-7; size: .; J: TRBJ1-4; D: .; CDR3: CASSLNRGEKLFF; DNA: TGTGCCAGCAGCTTGAATAGGGGGGAAAAACTGTTTTTT
V: TRBV19; size: .; J: TRBJ2-5; D: TRBD1; CDR3: CASSIDLAGGQETQYF; DNA: TGTGCCAGTAGTATAGATCTGGCAGGGGGCCAAGAGACCCAGTACTTC
V: TRBV5-5; size: .; J: TRBJ1-5; D: TRBD1; CDR3: CASSFQGGNQPQHF; DNA: TGTGCCAGCAGTTTTCAGGGGGGCAATCAGCCCCAGCATTTT
V: TRBV10-1; size: .; J: TRBJ2-3; D: .; CDR3: CASSESSDTQYF; DNA: TGCGCCAGCAGTGAGTCATCAGATACGCAGTATTTT
V: TRBV9; size: .; J: TRBJ1-3; D: .; CDR3: CASSVGIGSGNTIYF; DNA: TGTGCCAGCAGCGTAGGAATCGGGTCTGGAAACACCATATATTTT
V: TRBV2; size: once; J: TRBJ2-7; D: .; CDR3: CASSVGRGGEQYF; DNA: TGTGCCAGCAGTGTGGGCAGGGGAGGAGAGCAGTACTTC
V: TRBV30; size: .; J: TRBJ2-7; D: .; CDR3: CAWSVRRKNYEQYF; DNA: TGTGCCTGGAGTGTACGGCGGAAAAACTACGAGCAGTACTTC
V: TRBV27; size: .; J: TRBJ2-2; D: .; CDR3: CARLVGTTGELFF; DNA: TGTGCCAGGCTAGTCGGAACCACCGGGGAGCTGTTTTTT
V: TRBV18; size: .; J: TRBJ2-7; D: TRBD2; CDR3: CASSPPGLAGVYYEQYF; DNA: TGTGCCAGCTCACCACCGGGACTAGCGGGGGTTTACTACGAGCAGTACTTC
V: TRBV6-6; size: .; J: TRBJ2-7; D: TRBD1; CDR3: CASSYGGQTYEQYF; DNA: TGTGCCAGCAGTTACGGGGGACAGACCTACGAGCAGTACTTC
V: TRBV9; size: few; J: TRBJ2-4; D: .; CDR3: CASSGEGDIQYF; DNA: TGTGCCAGCAGCGGAGAAGGAGACATTCAGTACTTC
V: TRBV29-1; size: .; J: TRBJ1-1; D: TRBD1; CDR3: CSVERDREFSEAFF; DNA: TGCAGCGTGGAACGGGACAGGGAGTTCTCTGAAGCTTTCTTT
V: TRBV7-8; size: .; J: TRBJ1-4; D: TRBD1; CDR3: CATMTGSNEKLFF; DNA: TGTGCCACCATGACAGGGTCTAATGAAAAACTGTTTTTT
V: TRBV29-1; size: .; J: TRBJ1-3; D: .; CDR3: CSVEEVSGNTIYF; DNA: TGCAGCGTTGAAGAAGTTTCTGGAAACACCATATATTTT
V: TRBV19; size: .; J: TRBJ1-1; D: TRBD1; CDR3: CASRSGGRTEAFF; DNA: TGTGCCAGTAGGTCAGGGGGCCGGACTGAAGCTTTCTTT
V: TRBV28; size: .; J: TRBJ1-3; D: TRBD1; CDR3: CASSSTGVGNTIYF; DNA: TGTGCCAGCAGTTCAACAGGGGTCGGAAACACCATATATTTT
V: TRBV7-2; size: .; J: TRBJ2-3; D: .; CDR3: CASTPSTDTQYF; DNA: TGTGCCAGCACCCCCTCCACAGATACGCAGTATTTT
V: TRBV27; size: .; J: TRBJ2-7; D: .; CDR3: CASSWASYEQYF; DNA: TGTGCCAGCAGCTGGGCATCCTACGAGCAGTACTTC
V: TRBV5-1; size: .; J: TRBJ1-3; D: .; CDR3: CASTEMGGTIYF; DNA: TGCGCCAGCACGGAGATGGGGGGCACCATATATTTT
V: TRBV7-6; size: .; J: TRBJ1-6; D: TRBD1; CDR3: CASSLARQGYNSPLHF; DNA: TGTGCCAGCAGCTTAGCGCGACAGGGTTATAATTCACCCCTCCACTTT
V: TRBV4-3; size: .; J: TRBJ2-2; D: .; CDR3: CASSQDGWGELFF; DNA: TGCGCCAGCAGCCAAGATGGCTGGGGGGAGCTGTTTTTT
V: TRBV6-6; size: .; J: TRBJ2-7; D: .; CDR3: CASSYSPNEQYF; DNA: TGTGCCAGCAGTTACTCACCAAACGAGCAGTACTTC
V: TRBV19; size: .; J: TRBJ1-1; D: .; CDR3: CASSILGANTEAFF; DNA: TGTGCCAGTAGTATATTAGGGGCGAACACTGAAGCTTTCTTT
V: TRBV7-2; size: .; J: TRBJ1-6; D: TRBD1; CDR3: CASSPAGTVNSPLHF; DNA: TGTGCCAGCAGCCCAGCCGGGACAGTTAATTCACCCCTCCACTTT
V: TRBV7-9; size: .; J: TRBJ2-5; D: TRBD1; CDR3: CASSLRGTGEETQYF; DNA: TGTGCCAGCAGCTTACGGGGGACAGGGGAAGAGACCCAGTACTTC
V: TRBV7-2; size: .; J: TRBJ2-5; D: TRBD2; CDR3: CASSLEVAGDNGETQYF; DNA: TGTGCCAGCAGCTTAGAGGTAGCGGGGGATAATGGGGAGACCCAGTACTTC
V: TRBV5-1; size: .; J: TRBJ2-2; D: TRBD1; CDR3: CASSLFPGTGTTGELFF; DNA: TGCGCCAGCAGCTTATTTCCTGGGACAGGGACCACCGGGGAGCTGTTTTTT
V: TRBV4-3; size: once; J: TRBJ1-5; D: .; CDR3: CASSQETGSQPQHF; DNA: TGCGCCAGCAGCCAAGAAACAGGATCTCAGCCCCAGCATTTT
V: TRBV9; size: .; J: TRBJ2-7; D: .; CDR3: CASSAGPLSSYEQYF; DNA: TGTGCCAGCAGCGCGGGGCCACTTTCTTCCTACGAGCAGTACTTC